This T cell receptor (beta chain) was identified in a study of technical replicates of blood from several donors. The CDR3 contains 13 residues. With 0 bases clipped from V and 15 bases from J, the junction kept 7 bases outside the gene matches. The germline V gene has CDR1 MNHEY and CDR2 SVGAGI. The repertoire was sequenced with immunoSEQ multiplex PCR; TCRdb's copy has only in-frame clones and lacks some. Among more than 60,000 clones listed, more than 85% were seen once. The gene calls are TRBV6-5 and TRBJ2-1, with 8 bases that match TRBD1. Input material: T cells isolated from PBMCs. This TCR derives from a human donor in good health. Written as DNA, the CDR3 is TGTGCCAGCAGTTACTCGAGAAGGGACAGGTCGTTCTTC. Amino acids: CASSYSRRDRSFF.